Following are 15 T cell receptor beta chains from one sample sequenced in a study of blood T cell repertoires in COVID-19. Libraries were prepared by immunoSEQ multiplex PCR; TCRdb keeps only in-frame clonotypes and omits some of them. The data show about 120,000 clones, around 87% seen once. The sample was peripheral blood. All receptors derive from a human donor in a cohort sampled during active COVID-19.

This clone has a handful of counts. J is TRBJ1-6 and V is TRBV9; D is perhaps TRBD1 (6 bases). CDR3 length: 17 amino acids. The ends were cut back, 3 bases at V and 5 bases at J, with 18 bases in the middle. Germline V CDR1 and CDR2: SGDLS, YYNGEE. CDR3 sequence reads: CASSAKPGGGHNSPLHF. CDR3 coding DNA: TGTGCCAGCAGCGCCAAGCCCGGGGGGGGGCATAATTCACCCCTCCACTTT.

In DNA, the CDR3 is TGTGCCAGCAGCCCCACACAGACAGGAAAAAACTATGGCTACACCTTC. Protein product: CASSPTQTGKNYGYTF. The gene calls are TRBV3-1 (or the pseudogene TRBV3-2) and TRBJ1-2; TRBD1 is a possible D gene (6 bases). The CDR3 is 16 amino acids. Germline V gene lookup returns CDR1 LGHDT and CDR2 YNNKEL (reference sequence). Trimming removed 4 bases from V and 2 bases from J, with 17 bases in between.

In this sample, this clone turned up once. The CDR3 is CASRSAGGAYNEQFF. The CDR3 DNA sequence: TGCGCCAGCAGGTCCGCAGGGGGCGCCTACAATGAGCAGTTCTTC. This chain links TRBV5-1 with TRBJ2-1, with TRBD1 matching 8 bases. Germline V gene lookup returns CDR1 SGHRS and CDR2 YFSETQ. The V and J ends lost 5 bases and 2 bases, in that order; junction bases with no gene match: 6. The length of the CDR3 is 15 residues.

The J gene is TRBJ2-3, the V gene TRBV19, with 9 positions matching TRBD2. The CDR3 is 14 amino acids. CDR1 and CDR2 from the germline V gene are LNHDA and SQIVND (reference sequence). V shed 10 bases, J shed 3 bases, and the junction held 8 bases outside the gene matches. Here the CDR3 reads CATASSGGTDTQYF. CDR3 in DNA: TGTGCCACGGCCAGTAGCGGGGGAACAGATACGCAGTATTTT. The whole variable domain, filled in from reference TRBV19 and TRBJ2-3, reads DGGITQSPKYLFRKEGQNVTLSCEQNLNHDAMYWYRQDPGQGLRLIYYSQIVNDFQKGDIAEGYSVSREKKESFPLTVTSAQKNPTAFYLCATASSGGTDTQYFGPGTRLTVL.

This clone was counted a few times. The J gene is TRBJ2-7, the V gene TRBV10-1; 8 bases line up with TRBD2. Per germline, CDR1 WNHNN and CDR2 SYGVQD (reference sequence). The CDR3 has 15 amino acids. With V trimmed by 7 bases and J by 2 bases, 10 bases remained unmatched. DNA of the CDR3: TGCGCCAGCATCGCCAGCAGGCGGGAGGCCTACGAGCAGTACTTC. It is translated as CASIASRREAYEQYF.

V is TRBV10-1 and J is TRBJ2-7; 14 positions agree with TRBD2. Germline trimming cut 5 bases from V and 6 bases from J; bases unmatched to any gene: 3. The CDR3 loop spans 14 amino acids. Germline-derived CDR1 and CDR2 are WNHNN and SYGVQD (reference sequence). CDR3 protein: CASSLGTSGSEQYF. The DNA for the CDR3 is TGCGCCAGCAGTCTGGGGACTAGCGGGAGCGAGCAGTACTTC.

This rearrangement joins TRBV20-1 to TRBJ1-2; 9 nucleotides agree with TRBD1. CDR1 is DFQATT, CDR2 SNEGSKA, per germline (reference sequence). CDR3 length: 16 residues. The ends lost 3 bases at V and 5 bases at J; junction bases unmatched: 13. For the CDR3, the DNA is TGCAGTGCTAGTGGCCCGGGGTCGGACAGGGGATATGGCTACACCTTC. It codes for CSASGPGSDRGYGYTF.

The chain is built from TRBV6-5 and TRBJ1-1; a weak D match, TRBD1 (6 bases). The germline gives CDR1 MNHEY, CDR2 SVGAGI. CDR3 size: 15 residues. V was cut by 0 bases and J by 4 bases, with 12 bases left in between. The DNA of the CDR3 is TGTGCCAGCAGTTACTCCTTGGGGGCAAGCACTGAAGCTTTCTTT. This gives the protein CASSYSLGASTEAFF.

CDR3 in DNA: TGTGCCAGCAGTTCCCCCCCGGGACAGGGCGGCGATACGCAGTATTTT. Residues: CASSSPPGQGGDTQYF. This chain uses TRBV6-2 or TRBV6-3 with TRBJ2-3, with TRBD1 matching over 9 bases. CDR1 is MNHEY and CDR2 is SVGEGT in the germline V gene. This CDR3 has 16 amino acids. With V trimmed by 4 bases and J by 6 bases, 11 bases remained unmatched.

V is TRBV19 and J is TRBJ1-4; a weak D match, TRBD1 (5 bases). The V gene's germline CDR1 is LNHDA and CDR2 SQIVND (reference sequence). The CDR3 runs to 14 residues. V lost 9 bases to trimming and J lost 3 bases, with 14 bases between them. Here the CDR3 DNA reads TGTGCCAGCCGCTCAGGGTCTCCTAATGAAAAACTGTTTTTT. Translating gives CASRSGSPNEKLFF.

This clone appeared once. The chain carries TRBV10-3 and TRBJ2-3; TRBD1 matches 12 bases. The junction had 7 bases not matched to a gene; V was cut back by 0 bases and J by 0 bases. The CDR3 covers 19 residues. Germline V gene data show CDR1 as ENHRY and CDR2 as SYGVKD. The CDR3 DNA is TGTGCCATCAGTGAGTCATCGGGACAGGGGGCTCCTAGCACAGATACGCAGTATTTT. It encodes CAISESSGQGAPSTDTQYF.

The chain is built from TRBV27 and TRBJ2-1; the D gene is possibly TRBD1 (7 bases). Looked up from germline, CDR1 is MNHEY and CDR2 is SMNVEV (reference sequence). V was pared by 8 bases and J by 7 bases, with 15 bases between. The CDR3 sequence is 13 residues long. The CDR3 protein is CASQGGYLNEQFF. As DNA, the CDR3 is TGTGCCAGCCAGGGGGGATATTTGAATGAGCAGTTCTTC.

V and J are TRBV30 and TRBJ2-3, with D possibly TRBD2 on 6 matching bases. Germline CDR1 and CDR2: GTSNPN and SVGIG (reference sequence). The CDR3 is 15 amino acids. V shed 6 bases and J shed 0 bases, with 16 bases lying between them. Here the CDR3 DNA reads TGTGCCTGTAGTCCCGGGGGTACTAGCACAGATACGCAGTATTTT. Protein sequence: CACSPGGTSTDTQYF. Drawing the rest from reference TRBV30 and TRBJ2-3, the complete variable domain is SQTIHQWPATLVQPVGSPLSLECTVEGTSNPNLYWYRQAAGRGLQLLFYSVGIGQISSEVPQNLSASRPQDRQFILSSKKLLLSDSGFYLCACSPGGTSTDTQYFGPGTRLTVL.

This chain joins TRBV18 and TRBJ1-2; D possibly corresponds to TRBD1 (6 bases). This CDR3 region has 12 residues. Deletions cut 5 bases from V and 5 bases from J, with 9 bases between. Germline loops: CDR1 KGHSH, CDR2 LQKENI. The CDR3 DNA is TGTGCCAGCTCAGCGGACAGTTATGGCTACACCTTC. Its translation is CASSADSYGYTF.

V is TRBV7-9 and J is TRBJ2-1; 12 bases agree with TRBD2. This CDR3 region has 18 residues. Germline CDR1 reads SEHNR; CDR2 reads FQNEAQ (reference sequence). Losses at the gene ends were 9 bases for V and 0 bases for J; bases not matched to a gene: 12. The CDR3 loop reads CASPGLQTSGGSYNEQFF. CDR3 bases: TGTGCCAGTCCGGGACTCCAGACTAGCGGGGGCTCCTACAATGAGCAGTTCTTC.